These 28 T cell receptor beta chains were all obtained from the same sample, sequenced in a study of blood T cells in healthy people across ages. A second PCR, run for about 7 to 11 cycles, used a sample-barcoded 5' primer plus a J-beta primer mix. TCRdb re-derived calls from the 5' RACE reads in MiXCR, one entry per CDR3 protein. The sample yields around 1,500,000 distinct CDR3 sequences, about 43% seen once. Sequenced: blood. The receptors originated from a woman aged 18-29 years in good health.

This clonotype occurred a few times. The V call is TRBV5-1, the J call TRBJ2-7; 8 bases map to TRBD2. Germline trimming cut 4 bases from V and 5 bases from J; bases unmatched to any gene: 11. The CDR3 has 15 residues. In germline, CDR1 is SGHRS, CDR2 YFSETQ. CDR3 nucleotide sequence: TGCGCCAGCAGCCATCCCAGCGGGAGAAACAACGAGCAGTACTTC. As protein: CASSHPSGRNNEQYF.

The gene calls are TRBV12-3 or TRBV12-4 and TRBJ2-4, with D perhaps TRBD1 or TRBD2 (6 bases each). V dropped 7 bases and J dropped 0 bases, with 16 bases sitting between them. This CDR3 is built from 16 residues. The CDR3, as DNA: TGTGCCAGCACCCTAGGGGGGAAATTAGCCAAAAACATTCAGTACTTC. Encoded protein: CASTLGGKLAKNIQYF.

The chain is built from TRBV13 and TRBJ2-5; D possibly matches TRBD1 or TRBD2 (5 bases each). Germline V CDR1 and CDR2: PRHDT, FYEKMQ (reference sequence). Trimming removed 10 bases from V and 5 bases from J, with 23 bases in between. The CDR3 has 15 residues. As DNA, the CDR3 is TGTGCCACAGCCCTGGCCGGGACCCCAAGCGAGACCCAGTACTTC. As protein: CATALAGTPSETQYF.

This clonotype has a handful of counts. Since a much larger clone is just one base distant, this may be a read error. The chain combines TRBV7-9 with TRBJ2-1, with 12 nucleotides matching TRBD2. The CDR3 is 14 amino acids. V shed 6 bases, J shed 8 bases, and the junction held 5 bases outside the gene matches. Germline V gives CDR1 SEHNR, CDR2 FQNEAQ (reference sequence). CDR3: CASRGTSGYDEQFF. CDR3 nucleotide sequence: TGTGCCAGCAGGGGGACTAGCGGGTACGATGAGCAGTTCTTC. The complete variable domain, with remaining parts taken from reference TRBV7-9 and TRBJ2-1, reads DTGVSQNPRHKITKRGQNVTFRCDPISEHNRLYWYRQTLGQGPEFLTYFQNEAQLEKSRLLSDRFSAERPKGSFSTLEIQRTEQGDSAMYLCASRGTSGYDEQFFGPGTRLTVL.

J is TRBJ2-7 and V is TRBV27; TRBD2 agrees at 10 bases. Germline CDR1 and CDR2: MNHEY and SMNVEV (reference sequence). This CDR3 has 18 amino acids. Trimming cost V 2 bases and J 2 bases; bases outside gene matches: 12. CDR3 region: CASSLKGLAGVKTYEQYF. The CDR3 DNA is TGTGCCAGCAGTTTAAAGGGTCTAGCGGGAGTAAAAACCTACGAGCAGTACTTC.

This rearrangement joins TRBV11-2 to TRBJ2-1; TRBD2 matches at 11 bases. CDR1 and CDR2 (germline): SGHAT, FQNNGV. The CDR3 length is 16 residues. J lost 9 bases, V lost 5 bases, and 12 bases had no gene match. Written as DNA, the CDR3 is TGTGCCAGCAGCATCGGGGTAGCGGGGGGGCAGAGTGAGCAGTTCTTC. Translated: CASSIGVAGGQSEQFF.

CDR3 coding DNA: TGTGCCAGCAGTCACATGGGACCGGACACTGAAGCTTTCTTT. This encodes CASSHMGPDTEAFF. The rearrangement joins TRBV6-5 to TRBJ1-1; D is perhaps TRBD1 (5 bases). This CDR3 comprises 14 residues. Deletions cut 5 bases from V and 3 bases from J, with 13 bases between. CDR1 and CDR2 (germline): MNHEY, SVGAGI.

This clonotype turned up a few times. The V and J genes are TRBV7-2 and TRBJ2-1; D uncertain. The V gene lost 0 bases and the J gene lost 4 bases, with 7 bases spanning the gap. The CDR3 has 14 residues. The V gene's germline CDR1 is SGHTA and CDR2 FQGNSA. CDR3 in amino acids: CASSLAVRYNEQFF. CDR3 nucleotide sequence: TGTGCCAGCAGCTTAGCGGTAAGATACAATGAGCAGTTCTTC.

CDR3 in DNA: TGCGCCAGCAGCCAAGCACTCAGCGGGGGAACAGATACGCAGTATTTT. Protein product: CASSQALSGGTDTQYF. The chain recombines TRBV4-1 with TRBJ2-3; 8 bases are shared with TRBD2. CDR3 length: 16 amino acids. The J segment lost 3 bases and the V segment lost 1 base, leaving 6 bases of the junction unmatched. The germline gives CDR1 MGHRA, CDR2 YSYEKL.

This clonotype came up a few times. This chain links TRBV10-3 with TRBJ2-7; 9 positions match TRBD1. CDR3 size: 12 residues. Germline V gives CDR1 ENHRY, CDR2 SYGVKD. V was clipped by 6 bases and J by 3 bases; unmatched bases: 0. In DNA form, the CDR3 reads TGTGCCATCAGGGACAGGGGCTACGAGCAGTACTTC. This codes for CAIRDRGYEQYF.

This clonotype was seen a handful of times. The chain recombines TRBV27 with TRBJ2-4; no clear D. Germline V CDR1 and CDR2: MNHEY, SMNVEV (reference sequence). The V gene lost 3 bases and the J gene lost 1 base, with 7 bases spanning the gap. This CDR3 comprises 14 residues. The CDR3 DNA reads TGTGCCAGCAGTTTCTCTCTGGCCAAAAACATTCAGTACTTC. This translates into CASSFSLAKNIQYF.

This sequence joins TRBV27 and TRBJ2-5, with no clear D. The end of the DNA fits TRBJ2-7 better, so the J call may be wrong. This CDR3 has 15 residues. Germline-derived CDR1 and CDR2 are MNHEY and SMNVEV (reference sequence). The chain's CDR3 is CASSLSSSRSYEQYF. CDR3 coding DNA: TGTGCCAGCAGTTTATCGTCTAGTCGGAGTTACGAGCAGTACTTC.

This chain joins TRBV2 and TRBJ2-5, with TRBD1 identical over 8 bases. This CDR3 region has 16 residues. With V trimmed by 5 bases and J by 4 bases, 12 bases remained unmatched. Per germline, CDR1 SNHLY and CDR2 FYNNEI. CDR3 DNA sequence: TGTGCCAGCAGTCGGGAACAGGGGGGATTAGGAGAGACCCAGTACTTC. Amino acids: CASSREQGGLGETQYF.

The chain combines TRBV9 with TRBJ1-6; D is unclear. CDR3 length equals 12 residues. Looked up from germline, CDR1 is SGDLS and CDR2 is YYNGEE. The V end was cut by 0 bases, the J end by 10 bases, with 5 bases between. Written as DNA, the CDR3 is TGTGCCAGCAGCGTAGGCTCCTCACCCCTCCACTTT. Amino acid sequence: CASSVGSSPLHF.

This clonotype was seen a few times. The genes are TRBV28 and TRBJ2-7, with 7 nucleotides matching TRBD1. In germline, CDR1 is MDHEN, CDR2 SYDVKM. Trimming cost V 4 bases and J 3 bases; bases outside gene matches: 12. This CDR3 has 16 residues. In nucleotides, the CDR3 is TGTGCCAGCAGTTCCGCCCAATACAGGACAGGCTACGAGCAGTACTTC. Translated, it gives CASSSAQYRTGYEQYF. Full variable domain (outside the CDR3, taken from reference TRBV28 and TRBJ2-7): DVKVTQSSRYLVKRTGEKVFLECVQDMDHENMFWYRQDPGLGLRLIYFSYDVKMKEKGDIPEGYSVSREKKERFSLILESASTNQTSMYLCASSSAQYRTGYEQYFGPGTRLTVT.

As regards this clonotype: The junction does not match germline at one end; this may be a read error. The chain links TRBV11-2 to TRBJ2-1; D may be TRBD1 or TRBD2 (5 bases each). CDR1 is SGHAT, CDR2 FQNNGV, per germline. CDR3 length: 12 amino acids. The CDR3 DNA reads as TGCGCCAGCAGCTTAATGTGGGACGAGCAGTTCTTC. Its protein is CASSLMWDEQFF.

The genes are TRBV7-9 and TRBJ2-3; D is unresolved. Germline V gene sequence: CDR1 SEHNR, CDR2 FQNEAQ (reference sequence). This CDR3 region has 12 residues. Trimming stripped 7 bases from V and 2 bases from J, with 7 bases between. This CDR3 reads CASNLDTDTQYF. CDR3 coding DNA: TGTGCCAGCAACCTGGACACAGATACGCAGTATTTT. Complete variable domain (other parts from reference TRBV7-9 and TRBJ2-3): DTGVSQNPRHKITKRGQNVTFRCDPISEHNRLYWYRQTLGQGPEFLTYFQNEAQLEKSRLLSDRFSAERPKGSFSTLEIQRTEQGDSAMYLCASNLDTDTQYFGPGTRLTVL.

The chain carries TRBV6-5 and TRBJ2-5; TRBD2 aligns across 14 bases. The CDR3 loop spans 16 amino acids. Germline assignment: CDR1 MNHEY and CDR2 SVGAGI. V lost 7 bases to trimming and J lost 2 bases; unmatched junction nucleotides: 6. The DNA of the CDR3 is TGTGCCAGCACCGAGACTAGCGGGGGGGGTCAAGAGACCCAGTACTTC. Protein product: CASTETSGGGQETQYF.

The V call is TRBV7-9, the J call TRBJ2-7, with D maybe TRBD1 (5 bases). The CDR3 loop spans 15 amino acids. V lost 0 bases and J 0 bases, leaving 9 bases between the germline ends. The germline CDR1 and CDR2 sequences are SEHNR and FQNEAQ (reference sequence). CDR3 DNA sequence: TGTGCCAGCAGCTTAGCTTCGACAGCCTCCTACGAGCAGTACTTC. Amino acids: CASSLASTASYEQYF.

This clonotype was detected only a few times. This sequence joins TRBV4-1 and TRBJ1-2; 7 bases are a match to TRBD1. Germline V gene lookup returns CDR1 MGHRA and CDR2 YSYEKL. CDR3 length: 15 amino acids. V lost 1 base and J lost 5; bases outside the gene matches: 7. This chain's CDR3 is CASSQGQGSRYGYTF. The CDR3 DNA reads TGCGCCAGCAGCCAAGGACAGGGCTCACGTTATGGCTACACCTTC.

The genes are TRBV20-1 and TRBJ2-3, with 7 bases lining up with TRBD2. Unmatched junction bases numbered 10, after V lost 2 bases and J lost 5 bases. Germline loops: CDR1 DFQATT, CDR2 SNEGSKA (reference sequence). The CDR3 totals 15 residues. CDR3 amino acids: CSARSGGSRGDTQYF. CDR3 nucleotide sequence: TGCAGTGCTAGATCCGGCGGGAGTAGAGGAGATACGCAGTATTTT.

This clonotype was detected a few times. The J gene is TRBJ2-3, the V gene TRBV7-9; D is uncertain. The ends were cut back, 5 bases at V and 5 bases at J, with 8 bases in the middle. The CDR3 spans 12 residues. Germline CDR1 SEHNR, CDR2 FQNEAQ (reference sequence). CDR3 protein: CASSPFVDTQYF. In DNA form, the CDR3 reads TGTGCCAGCAGCCCGTTCGTAGATACGCAGTATTTT. Drawing the rest from reference TRBV7-9 and TRBJ2-3, the complete variable domain is DTGVSQNPRHKITKRGQNVTFRCDPISEHNRLYWYRQTLGQGPEFLTYFQNEAQLEKSRLLSDRFSAERPKGSFSTLEIQRTEQGDSAMYLCASSPFVDTQYFGPGTRLTVL.

This chain uses TRBV5-1 with TRBJ2-3; D gene unclear. The V end lost 1 base, the J end lost 4 bases, and 13 bases lay between the germline ends. There are 15 residues in the CDR3. CDR1 and CDR2 from the germline V gene are SGHRS and YFSETQ. The CDR3 loop is CASSLIPNAADTQYF. In DNA form, the CDR3 reads TGCGCCAGCAGCTTGATTCCCAACGCGGCAGATACGCAGTATTTT.

This clonotype was counted between two and nine times. The chain uses TRBV15 and TRBJ1-4; D perhaps matches TRBD1 (5 bases). V was pared by 1 base and J by 8 bases, with 14 bases between. The V gene's germline CDR1 is LNHNV and CDR2 YYDKDF (reference sequence). CDR3 size: 15 residues. The CDR3 loop is CATSRAGGPGEKLFF. The CDR3 DNA reads as TGTGCCACCAGCAGAGCCGGGGGTCCGGGAGAAAAACTGTTTTTT.

There are a few counts of this clonotype. The chain has TRBV2 and TRBJ2-7; tentatively, D is TRBD1 or TRBD2 (5 bases each). V lost 1 base and J lost 5, with 18 bases in between. This CDR3 contains 16 residues. CDR1 is SNHLY and CDR2 is FYNNEI in the germline V gene. CDR3 residues: CASSEGGRVRGDEQYF. The DNA of the CDR3 is TGTGCCAGCAGTGAAGGAGGACGGGTCCGGGGCGACGAGCAGTACTTC.

This clonotype occurred many times. Its ends do not fully match the called genes, so a read error is possible. This chain links TRBV6-6 with TRBJ1-5; TRBD1 aligns across 12 bases. From germline, CDR1 is MNHNY and CDR2 SVGAGI (reference sequence). There are 15 residues in the CDR3. CDR3 nucleotides: TGCGCCAGCAGCCCCGGGACAGGGGGCACTCAGCCCCAGCATTTT. Its protein is CASSPGTGGTQPQHF.

In its sample, this clonotype was seen a few times. The chain links TRBV9 to TRBJ2-7, with D perhaps given as TRBD1 or TRBD2 (5 bases each). This CDR3 has 14 amino acids. CDR1 SGDLS and CDR2 YYNGEE come from the germline V gene. V was clipped by 0 bases and J by 0 bases, with 7 bases between them. The CDR3 nucleotides read TGTGCCAGCAGCGTAGAGGGGACCTCCTACGAGCAGTACTTC. Translated, it gives CASSVEGTSYEQYF.

In this sample, this clonotype turned up many times. The chain links TRBV3-1 to TRBJ1-2; D gene ambiguous. This CDR3 contains 15 residues. The V and J ends lost 1 base and 0 bases respectively, with 9 bases between them. Germline CDR1 and CDR2: LGHDT and YNNKEL (reference sequence). Written as DNA, the CDR3 is TGTGCCAGCAGCCAAGGCCAGCAAGCTAACTATGGCTACACCTTC. Protein: CASSQGQQANYGYTF.